Sequencing of this T cell receptor beta chain was carried out in a study of blood T cell repertoires in COVID-19. Study background: Samples came from the United States, Italy and Spain, spanning acute and convalescent COVID-19. The analysed material was cDNA or gDNA that came from T cells, B-cell-depleted T cells, or PBMCs.

Here immunoSEQ multiplex PCR was the method, and the copy in TCRdb shows in-frame clones only, minus some. Of approximately 40,000 clones detected, about 90% appear once; the ten largest clones hold more than 7%. In its sample, this clone was seen a few times. The CDR3 sequence is 17 residues long. The germline V and J ends were trimmed by 1 base and 4 bases, with 14 bases remaining between them. Per the germline V gene, CDR1 is LGHNA and CDR2 is YSLEER. The chain has TRBV4-3 and TRBJ1-6; no firm D call. The sequence was obtained from a woman aged 70-85 years with acute or convalescent COVID-19. Source material: peripheral blood. The CDR3 is CASSQANADRYNSPLHF. Here the CDR3 DNA reads TGCGCCAGCAGCCAAGCAAACGCGGATCGGTATAATTCACCCCTCCACTTT.